This entry lists 2 T cell receptor beta chains sequenced from one sample in a study of blood T cell repertoires in COVID-19. Assay: immunoSEQ multiplex PCR; the TCRdb copy retains only in-frame clones and omits some. Among 200,000 to 250,000 clones listed, 84% were seen once. The material sequenced was PBMCs or T cells enriched from blood (not recorded which). These receptors were taken from a woman in her 40s who had recovered from COVID-19.

V and J are TRBV4-1 and TRBJ1-2; a weak D match, TRBD1 (5 bases). Trimming removed 2 bases from V and 4 bases from J, with 17 bases in between. The CDR3 consists of 16 residues. Germline V lookup: CDR1 MGHRA, CDR2 YSYEKL. CDR3 nucleotides: TGCGCCAGCAGCCAAAAGGGGCCGGCCAGCCTCTATGGCTACACCTTC. Translating it yields CASSQKGPASLYGYTF.

The chain employs TRBV2 and TRBJ2-7, with 8 bases identical to TRBD2. V lost 6 bases, J lost 5 bases, and 9 bases stayed unmatched. This CDR3 has 14 amino acids. Germline V lookup: CDR1 SNHLY, CDR2 FYNNEI. The CDR3, as DNA: TGTGCCAGCAGAGAGCGGGAGCTCCTCCACGAGCAGTACGTC. This sequence encodes CASRERELLHEQYV.